What follows are 31 T cell receptor beta chains derived from one specimen sequenced in a study of blood T cells in healthy people across ages. The use of a sample-barcoded 5' primer and a J-beta primer mix characterized a second PCR of about 7 to 12 cycles. MiXCR, run by TCRdb on the 5' RACE reads, gives a single entry per CDR3 protein. The sample includes hundreds of thousands of distinct CDR3 sequences, approximately 52% of them seen just once. Material: blood. These receptors all come from a woman of 80 years or more in good health.

This clonotype was counted at least ten times. The V gene is TRBV7-2, the J gene TRBJ2-4, with D possibly being TRBD1 or TRBD2 (5 bases each). Germline V gene sequence: CDR1 SGHTA, CDR2 FQGNSA. The CDR3 length is 13 residues. The germline V and J ends were trimmed by 1 base and 8 bases, with 9 bases remaining between them. CDR3 coding DNA: TGTGCCAGCAGCTTAGGACTGGGGGACATTCAGTACTTC. Protein product: CASSLGLGDIQYF.

This clonotype was counted at least ten times. V is TRBV20-1 and J is TRBJ2-5, with 7 bases identical to TRBD1. This CDR3 has 12 residues. The germline gives CDR1 DFQATT, CDR2 SNEGSKA (reference sequence). The CDR3, as DNA: TGCAGCTCGAGGACAGGTCAAGAGACCCAGTACTTC. This encodes CSSRTGQETQYF.

On this clonotype itself: A much larger clone differs from this one at a single base, so this may be a read error. V usage is TRBV2 and J usage is TRBJ2-1; D possibly matches TRBD1 or TRBD2 (5 bases each). V lost 8 bases and J 5 bases, leaving 16 bases between the germline ends. This CDR3 has 14 residues. CDR1 and CDR2 (germline): SNHLY, FYNNEI. The CDR3 spells CASDSQWGNNEQFF. In DNA, the CDR3 is TGTGCCAGCGATAGTCAGTGGGGGAACAATGAGCAGTTCTTC.

In this sample, this clonotype turned up many times. The chain uses TRBV24-1 and TRBJ2-1; TRBD2 matches 7 bases. V lost 2 bases to trimming and J lost 4 bases; unmatched junction nucleotides: 10. The CDR3 extends over 17 amino acids. Germline-derived CDR1 and CDR2 are KGHDR and SFDVKD. The CDR3: CATSDSGGGRSYNEQFF. The CDR3 bases are TGTGCCACCAGTGATTCCGGGGGAGGGCGGAGTTACAATGAGCAGTTCTTC.

In this sample, this clonotype turned up a few times. The chain recombines TRBV2 with TRBJ1-5; no clear D gene. V was pared by 1 base and J by 5 bases, with 6 bases between. The germline gives CDR1 SNHLY, CDR2 FYNNEI. The CDR3 runs 13 residues. In DNA, the CDR3 is TGTGCCAGCAGTGAAGAGAGGGATCAGCCCCAGCATTTT. Translating it yields CASSEERDQPQHF. Full variable domain (remainder filled in from reference TRBV2 and TRBJ1-5): EPEVTQTPSHQVTQMGQEVILRCVPISNHLYFYWYRQILGQKVEFLVSFYNNEISEKSEIFDDQFSVERPDGSNFTLKIRSTKLEDSAMYFCASSEERDQPQHFGDGTRLSIL.

This rearrangement joins TRBV4-1 to TRBJ2-7; unclear D gene. CDR1 is MGHRA, CDR2 YSYEKL, per germline. Trimming stripped 0 bases from V and 3 bases from J, with 9 bases between. CDR3 length: 14 residues. CDR3 in DNA: TGCGCCAGCAGCCAAGACAGTCGGTTCTACGAGCAGTACTTC. This encodes CASSQDSRFYEQYF.

This clonotype was observed at least ten times. The V call is TRBV6-1, the J call TRBJ1-2; TRBD1 aligns across 7 bases. Trimming removed 4 bases from V and 2 bases from J; junction bases left unmatched: 25. The V gene's germline CDR1 is MNHNS and CDR2 SASEGT. This CDR3 is built from 21 residues. The CDR3 DNA follows: TGTGCCAGCAGTGCACGTCCCGCCGGGCCTAGTTATGGGACAGTCAACTATGGCTACACCTTC. Its protein product is CASSARPAGPSYGTVNYGYTF.

In this sample, this clonotype turned up a few times. V usage is TRBV5-5 and J usage is TRBJ1-4; 8 nucleotides match TRBD1. The CDR3 is made up of 20 amino acids. V gave up 0 bases and J gave up 6 bases; unmatched junction bases: 19. From germline, CDR1 is SGHKS and CDR2 YYEKEE (reference sequence). The CDR3 DNA reads as TGTGCCAGCAGCTTGGCTTTGGGTACAGGGGGGCCATGGAGTGATGAAAAACTGTTTTTT. Translated, it gives CASSLALGTGGPWSDEKLFF.

This clonotype was detected many times. The chain links TRBV7-2 to TRBJ1-5; perhaps TRBD1 as D (6 bases). Trimming pared 3 bases from V and 5 bases from J, leaving 11 bases between. Per the germline V gene, CDR1 is SGHTA and CDR2 is FQGNSA. The CDR3 is 14 residues long. CDR3 in DNA: TGTGCCAGCAGCTTGGACAGAGCTCATCAGCCCCAGCATTTT. It specifies CASSLDRAHQPQHF.

The table lists this clonotype with a count of one. The gene calls are TRBV10-3 and TRBJ2-3, with D unclear. CDR1 and CDR2 (germline): ENHRY, SYGVKD. The CDR3 is 14 residues long. The ends were cut back, 7 bases at V and 0 bases at J, with 11 bases in the middle. For the CDR3, the DNA is TGTGCCATCACAGTTGGACCTAGCACAGATACGCAGTATTTT. Its translation is CAITVGPSTDTQYF.

A note on this clonotype: This clone may be a read error of a much larger clone one base away. The chain couples TRBV5-1 to TRBJ2-5; 9 nucleotides agree with TRBD2. This CDR3 is 12 amino acids long. The germline V gene encodes CDR1 SGHRS and CDR2 YFSETQ. As DNA, the CDR3 is TGCGCCACTAGCGGGGCTCAAGAGACCCGGTACTTC. Translation: CATSGAQETRYF.

The sample holds many counts of this clonotype. The rearrangement uses TRBV11-2 and TRBJ2-5, with D possibly matching TRBD2 (5 bases). The germline gives CDR1 SGHAT, CDR2 FQNNGV. V dropped 1 base and J dropped 2 bases, with 11 bases sitting between them. The CDR3 is 15 residues long. The CDR3 sequence is CASSLGDYRQETQYF. The DNA for the CDR3 is TGTGCCAGCAGCTTAGGTGACTACCGACAAGAGACCCAGTACTTC. The variable domain in full, with the rest retrieved from reference TRBV11-2 and TRBJ2-5, is EAGVAQSPRYKIIEKRQSVAFWCNPISGHATLYWYQQILGQGPKLLIQFQNNGVVDDSQLPKDRFSAERLKGVDSTLKIQPAKLEDSAVYLCASSLGDYRQETQYFGPGTRLLVL.

This clonotype was observed a few times. At one of its ends the junction is not consistent with the germline gene, which may arise from a read error. The chain has TRBV30 and TRBJ2-4; a possible D gene is TRBD2 (5 bases). Germline V gene sequence: CDR1 GTSNPN, CDR2 SVGIG (reference sequence). The CDR3 has 11 amino acids. The CDR3 loop is CAGSSNYHQYF. CDR3 nucleotides: TGTGCCGGGAGTTCCAACTACCACCAGTACTTC.

Comment on this clonotype: This may come from a read error, since a much larger clone is one base off. This rearrangement joins TRBV7-7 to TRBJ2-1, with D perhaps assigned TRBD1 or TRBD2 (5 bases each). The J call is doubtful: the DNA matches TRBJ2-7 better. The V gene's germline CDR1 is SSHAT and CDR2 FNYEAQ (reference sequence). The CDR3 is made up of 18 amino acids. The CDR3: CASSLGGRRGASYNEQYF. The CDR3 DNA reads as TGTGCTAGCAGCTTAGGAGGTCGCCGAGGGGCATCCTACAATGAGCAGTACTTC.

The rearrangement uses TRBV20-1 and TRBJ2-5; D is uncertain. V was trimmed by 4 bases and J by 4 bases, leaving 4 bases between them. Germline values: CDR1 DFQATT, CDR2 SNEGSKA (reference sequence). The CDR3 extends over 10 amino acids. The CDR3 reads CSANLETQYF. CDR3 sequence (DNA): TGCAGTGCTAACCTAGAGACCCAGTACTTC.

The rearrangement links TRBV20-1 to TRBJ2-3; 12 nucleotides agree with TRBD2. CDR1 is DFQATT, CDR2 SNEGSKA, per germline (reference sequence). CDR3 length: 14 amino acids. V gave up 6 bases and J gave up 5 bases; unmatched junction bases: 6. CDR3 nucleotides: TGCAGTGCCGGCCTGACTAGCGGGGGAGATACGCAGTATTTT. This codes for CSAGLTSGGDTQYF.

In this sample, this clonotype turned up a few times. The chain uses TRBV29-1 and TRBJ2-6; D gene uncertain. Looked up from germline, CDR1 is SQVTM and CDR2 is ANQGSEA. The CDR3 contains 14 residues. Deletions cut 0 bases from V and 2 bases from J, with 5 bases between. CDR3 loop: CSVEEEPGANVLTF. As DNA, the CDR3 is TGCAGCGTTGAAGAGGAACCTGGGGCCAACGTCCTGACTTTC.

This clonotype occurred once. The chain employs TRBV2 and TRBJ2-5; D gene unclear. The CDR3 is 12 residues long. CDR1 and CDR2 from the germline V gene are SNHLY and FYNNEI. V dropped 2 bases and J dropped 3 bases, with 4 bases sitting between them. The CDR3 DNA sequence: TGTGCCAGCAGTGAACAAGAAGAGACCCAGTACTTC. It encodes CASSEQEETQYF. Using reference TRBV2 and TRBJ2-5 for the parts outside the CDR3, the full variable domain is EPEVTQTPSHQVTQMGQEVILRCVPISNHLYFYWYRQILGQKVEFLVSFYNNEISEKSEIFDDQFSVERPDGSNFTLKIRSTKLEDSAMYFCASSEQEETQYFGPGTRLLVL.

The chain links TRBV20-1 to TRBJ2-7; D remains unclear. This CDR3 spans 12 amino acids. V lost 2 bases, J lost 3 bases, and 8 bases lay in between. Looked up from germline, CDR1 is DFQATT and CDR2 is SNEGSKA (reference sequence). CDR3 in amino acids: CSARSPRYEQYF. In DNA, the CDR3 is TGCAGTGCTAGATCCCCCCGCTACGAGCAGTACTTC.

This clonotype appeared a few times. The CDR3 DNA follows: TGTGCCAGCAGCCCTGGAAGGGGGGGCGAGGAGCTGTTTTTT. Its translation is CASSPGRGGEELFF. The rearrangement joins TRBV11-2 to TRBJ2-2; tentatively, D is TRBD2 (7 bases). Germline V gene lookup returns CDR1 SGHAT and CDR2 FQNNGV. The CDR3 is 14 residues long. Trimming took 5 bases from V and 10 from J, leaving 17 bases between them.

About this clonotype itself: A junction end diverges from the germline sequence, so it may reflect a read error. The J gene is TRBJ2-2, the V gene TRBV12-3 or TRBV12-4; TRBD2 is a possible D gene (5 bases). There are 14 residues in the CDR3. CDR3: CASSFSGDTGEPFF. DNA for the CDR3: TGTGCCAGCAGTTTTAGTGGTGACACCGGGGAGCCGTTTTTT.

The rearrangement links TRBV12-3 or TRBV12-4 to TRBJ2-3, with TRBD2 matching 11 bases. This CDR3 has 16 residues. Losses at the gene ends were 6 bases for V and 3 bases for J; bases not matched to a gene: 8. The CDR3 here is CASSPFSGRVTDTQYF. The CDR3 nucleotides read TGTGCCAGCAGCCCCTTTAGCGGGAGGGTTACAGATACGCAGTATTTT.

The chain has TRBV4-1 and TRBJ2-1; a weak D match, TRBD1 (6 bases). Germline V gene lookup returns CDR1 MGHRA and CDR2 YSYEKL. This CDR3 spans 16 amino acids. Trimming removed 0 bases from V and 5 bases from J, with 14 bases in between. For the CDR3, the DNA is TGCGCCAGCAGCCAAGAAGGGGGTTCTCTTCACAATGAGCAGTTCTTC. This translates into CASSQEGGSLHNEQFF.

This clonotype was found a few times. The chain uses TRBV7-9 and TRBJ2-7; D not certain. Germline CDR1 is SEHNR and CDR2 is FQNEAQ (reference sequence). Trimming cost V 3 bases and J 7 bases, with 19 bases left between them. CDR3 length: 15 residues. The CDR3 sequence: CASSFPSSPWGEQYF. For the CDR3, the DNA is TGTGCCAGCAGCTTTCCCTCCAGCCCCTGGGGTGAGCAGTACTTC.

A few counts support this clonotype. The V and J genes are TRBV6-1 and TRBJ2-7, with D uncertain. The V gene lost 1 base and the J gene lost 0 bases, with 10 bases spanning the gap. The CDR3 spans 15 residues. Germline CDR1 reads MNHNS; CDR2 reads SASEGT. CDR3 residues: CASSEVQTGSYEQYF. In DNA form, the CDR3 reads TGTGCCAGCAGTGAAGTACAGACTGGCTCCTACGAGCAGTACTTC.

This clonotype is a singleton in its sample. This sequence joins TRBV4-2 and TRBJ1-2; no clear D. V lost 0 bases, J lost 2 bases, and 10 bases lay in between. The CDR3 is 15 amino acids. The germline gives CDR1 LGHNA, CDR2 YNFKEQ. DNA for the CDR3: TGTGCCAGCAGCCAAGATATGGCGATGAACTATGGCTACACCTTC. Its protein is CASSQDMAMNYGYTF.

The CDR3 DNA follows: TGCAGCGTTGGGGACGCGGGGTATGGCTACACCTTC. Translating it yields CSVGDAGYGYTF. The V gene is TRBV29-1, the J gene TRBJ1-2; a possible D gene is TRBD1 (5 bases). The ends were cut back, 4 bases at V and 5 bases at J, with 11 bases in the middle. Germline loops: CDR1 SQVTM, CDR2 ANQGSEA. This CDR3 contains 12 residues.

The J gene is TRBJ2-1, the V gene TRBV2, with 15 bases fitting TRBD2. Germline-derived CDR1 and CDR2 are SNHLY and FYNNEI. V trimming: 9 bases; J trimming: 7 bases; junction bases outside the gene matches: 1. This CDR3 is built from 13 residues. CDR3 nucleotide sequence: TGTGCCAGGGGACTAGCGGGGGGAAATGAGCAGTTCTTC. It codes for CARGLAGGNEQFF. The complete variable domain, with remaining parts taken from reference TRBV2 and TRBJ2-1, reads EPEVTQTPSHQVTQMGQEVILRCVPISNHLYFYWYRQILGQKVEFLVSFYNNEISEKSEIFDDQFSVERPDGSNFTLKIRSTKLEDSAMYFCARGLAGGNEQFFGPGTRLTVL.

This chain connects TRBV7-2 to TRBJ2-5; 8 nucleotides agree with TRBD1. The CDR3 length is 18 residues. J lost 11 bases, V lost 5 bases, and 25 bases had no gene match. Per germline, CDR1 SGHTA and CDR2 FQGNSA. The CDR3 DNA reads as TGTGCCAGCAGCCCCAGACCAGGGGGCGGCTCGAAGAGCAATGAGCAGTACTTC. Residues: CASSPRPGGGSKSNEQYF.

Notes on this clonotype: A much larger clone sits a single nucleotide away, making a read error possible. V and J are TRBV7-2 and TRBJ2-1; maybe TRBD2 (6 bases). The germline CDR1 and CDR2 sequences are SGHTA and FQGNSA. Trimming took off 4 bases at V and 3 bases at J, with 16 bases between the two ends. CDR3 length: 16 residues. DNA of the CDR3: TGTGCCAGCAGCTCAATTCCCCGAGCGGGCTACAATGAGCAGTTCTTC. It yields the protein CASSSIPRAGYNEQFF.

The chain joins TRBV10-3 to TRBJ2-5; no clear D. The V end was cut by 4 bases, the J end by 11 bases, with 14 bases between. CDR1 ENHRY and CDR2 SYGVKD come from the germline V gene. This CDR3 region has 12 residues. The CDR3 loop reads CAISGEAIGQYF. In DNA, the CDR3 is TGTGCCATCAGTGGAGAGGCTATAGGACAGTACTTC.